The 2 T cell receptor beta chains below all came from one sample that was sequenced in a study of cytomegalovirus exposure and HLA in healthy donors. PCR primers comprised 60 Vbeta and 13 Jbeta primers. Here immunoSEQ multiplex PCR was the method, and the copy in TCRdb shows in-frame clones only, minus some. The sample contains approximately 150,000 clones, roughly 78% of which appear only once. Material: PBMCs. These receptors were collected from a woman aged 45-59 years in good health and CMV-seropositive.

This chain connects TRBV15 to TRBJ2-7; D is undetermined. Trimming took off 8 bases at V and 3 bases at J, with 14 bases between the two ends. The CDR3 totals 13 residues. Germline CDR1 LNHNV, CDR2 YYDKDF (reference sequence). CDR3 amino acids: CATAVKQDYEQYF. CDR3 nucleotide sequence: TGTGCCACCGCAGTAAAGCAGGACTACGAGCAGTACTTC.

The chain links TRBV28 to TRBJ2-1; perhaps TRBD1 as D (7 bases). The V end lost 9 bases, the J end lost 4 bases, and 19 bases lay between the germline ends. This CDR3 region has 15 residues. CDR1 is MDHEN, CDR2 SYDVKM, per germline. CDR3 loop: CASHYTGAGYNEQFF. CDR3 sequence (DNA): TGTGCCAGTCATTATACAGGGGCGGGGTACAATGAGCAGTTCTTC.